The sequence of this TCR beta chain was determined in a study of neurological immune-mediated disorders. From germline, CDR1 is MGHRA and CDR2 YSYEKL. The junction had 1 base not matched to a gene; V was cut back by 1 base and J by 2 bases. This CDR3 has 15 amino acids. This clonotype was counted at least ten times. Each sequencing run yielded over 200 million TCR-beta sequences from 15-18 subjects. Via MiXCR, TCRdb re-called the 5' RACE reads, giving one row per CDR3 protein. The sample yields approximately 48,000 distinct CDR3 sequences, around 17% seen once. The V call is TRBV4-1, the J call TRBJ2-7, with TRBD2 matching 11 bases. The sample was PBMCs. This TCR was sampled from a man between 60 and 75 years old in good health. The DNA for the CDR3 is TGCGCCAGCAGCCAAGGTAGCGGGAGGGCCTACGAGCAGTACTTC. Protein: CASSQGSGRAYEQYF.